Given below is one T cell receptor (beta chain) in context. Its cognate antigen is unknown. This specimen comes from a study of beta chain features in type 1 diabetes. Overall study findings and caveats: All four CD4+ subsets from Type 1 diabetes patients carried moderately but significantly shorter TCRB CDR3s.

Per germline, CDR1 PRHDT and CDR2 FYEKMQ (reference sequence). The junction had 1 base not matched to a gene; V was cut back by 0 bases and J by 4 bases. The CDR3 has 15 amino acids. Cells sorted by CD45RO/CCR7/CD25/CD127/CD95/CD27 comprised CD4+ naive, central memory, regulatory and stem cell-like memory cells. The investigators reverse transcribed all of the isolated RNA, so they sequenced expressed TCRB transcripts. Method: immunoSEQ multiplex PCR; TCRdb's copy keeps in-frame clones and lacks some. This sample yields about 150,000 clones, of which roughly 11% are seen a single time; roughly 2% belongs to the top ten.

This chain links TRBV13 with TRBJ1-5; TRBD1 agrees at 9 bases. This clonotype was sampled from a man between 18 and 35 years old in good health. The specimen was central memory CD4+ T cells from blood. The CDR3 nucleotides are TGTGCCAGCAGCTTAGGGGACAGGGGTAATCAGCCCCAGCATTTT. Its translation is CASSLGDRGNQPQHF.